The next 18 T cell receptor beta chains were all read from a single sample in a study of PD-1 blockade in classical Hodgkin lymphoma (dated by TCRdb to 2020 to 2021). Read against the paper, the sample's time point label means: cycle 2 day 1 (C2D1) of nivolumab. All trial patients had relapsed after autologous stem cell transplantation, with cohorts A, B and C differing in prior brentuximab vedotin exposure. Library preparation used the immunoSEQ multiplex PCR assay. TCRdb's version of the immuneACCESS table is confined to in-frame rearrangements and falls short of the full clone set. An unresolved V gene accounts for under half of the shortfall where checked; the remainder is of unknown origin. The sample table holds approximately 99,000 clones, of which roughly 76% were seen once. 15% to 20% of the sample is in the top ten clones. The material was peripheral blood mononuclear cells (PBMCs), obtained before the second cycle of nivolumab. The source of these receptors is a human donor with classical Hodgkin lymphoma.

This clone was found once. The gene calls are TRBV5-8 and TRBJ1-5; D is possibly TRBD1 (5 bases). This CDR3 has 14 amino acids. V lost 5 bases and J lost 3, with 12 bases in between. In germline, CDR1 is SGHTS, CDR2 YDEGEE. CDR3 sequence: CASSVGTPNQPQHF. CDR3 bases: TGTGCCAGCAGTGTCGGGACGCCCAATCAGCCCCAGCATTTT. The variable domain in full, completed from reference TRBV5-8 and TRBJ1-5, reads EAGVTQSPTHLIKTRGQQATLRCSPISGHTSVYWYQQALGLGLQFLLWYDEGEERNRGNFPPRFSGRQFPNYSSELNVNALELEDSALYLCASSVGTPNQPQHFGDGTRLSIL.

The chain joins TRBV12-5 to TRBJ1-1; D is possibly TRBD1 (6 bases). The CDR3 loop spans 14 amino acids. V was clipped by 5 bases and J by 7 bases, with 17 bases between them. The V gene's germline CDR1 is LGHNT and CDR2 FRNRAP. CDR3 DNA: TGTGCTAGTGGTGCTCCCGACAGGCGGCTTGAAGCTTTCTTT. Amino acid sequence: CASGAPDRRLEAFF.

The V call is TRBV5-4, the J call TRBJ2-3; the D gene is possibly TRBD2 (6 bases). Germline V gene sequence: CDR1 SGHNT, CDR2 YYREEE (reference sequence). CDR3 length: 17 residues. Trimming left V 1 base short and J 3 bases short, with 18 bases between. DNA for the CDR3: TGTGCCAGCAGCTTGTTCCGCGGGATAGCCTGGACAGATACGCAGTATTTT. This encodes CASSLFRGIAWTDTQYF.

The chain uses TRBV5-6 and TRBJ2-7; D could derive from TRBD1 or TRBD2 (5 bases each). This CDR3 spans 12 amino acids. With 4 bases removed from V and 0 bases from J, the gap between germline ends came to 5 bases. Germline CDR1 reads SGHDT; CDR2 reads YYEEEE. The CDR3 sequence is CASSGGSYEQYF. CDR3 bases: TGTGCCAGCAGCGGGGGCTCCTACGAGCAGTACTTC.

In this sample, this clone turned up a few times. This sequence joins TRBV19 and TRBJ1-1, with D perhaps matching TRBD1 (5 bases). Trimming stripped 3 bases from V and 6 bases from J, with 14 bases between. From germline, CDR1 is LNHDA and CDR2 SQIVND (reference sequence). CDR3 length: 14 residues. CDR3 sequence: CASSMRAGGPEAFF. The DNA of the CDR3 is TGTGCCAGTAGTATGAGGGCCGGGGGACCTGAAGCTTTCTTT.

This clone has a handful of counts. The chain is built from TRBV10-2 and TRBJ1-2, with a possible D match to TRBD1 (6 bases). With 6 bases removed from V and 1 base from J, the gap between germline ends came to 15 bases. The CDR3 sequence is 15 residues long. Looked up from germline, CDR1 is WSHSY and CDR2 is SAAADI. CDR3 in DNA: TGCGCCAGCAGAGACCTTACAGGGAATAACTATGGCTACACCTTC. Residues: CASRDLTGNNYGYTF.

This chain connects TRBV7-2 to TRBJ1-1; tentatively, D is TRBD1 (6 bases). The germline gives CDR1 SGHTA, CDR2 FQGNSA. Trimming took off 5 bases at V and 2 bases at J, with 15 bases between the two ends. The CDR3 is made up of 15 amino acids. The CDR3 sequence is CASSTGGPINTEAFF. The CDR3, as DNA: TGTGCCAGCAGCACTGGGGGCCCTATTAACACTGAAGCTTTCTTT.

The J gene is TRBJ2-2, the V gene TRBV5-1; 8 bases fit TRBD1. V shed 0 bases and J 3 bases; nucleotides not matched to a gene: 7. Germline V gene lookup returns CDR1 SGHRS and CDR2 YFSETQ. The CDR3 loop spans 17 amino acids. The CDR3 protein is CASSLAAGGGDTGELFF. The CDR3, as DNA: TGCGCCAGCAGCTTGGCTGCAGGGGGCGGGGACACCGGGGAGCTGTTTTTT.

The chain links TRBV5-8 to TRBJ2-5, with 7 nucleotides matching TRBD1. Trimming at V came to 0 bases and at J to 1 base, leaving 6 bases not matched to a gene. There are 16 residues in the CDR3. The germline V gene encodes CDR1 SGHTS and CDR2 YDEGEE. CDR3 in amino acids: CASSLGVGGTQETQYF. DNA for the CDR3: TGTGCCAGCAGCTTGGGGGTAGGGGGCACCCAAGAGACCCAGTACTTC.

This clone has just a few counts. This sequence joins TRBV11-2 and TRBJ1-2; 10 bases agree with TRBD1. This CDR3 spans 13 amino acids. The junction had 5 bases not matched to a gene; V was cut back by 5 bases and J by 8 bases. Germline-derived CDR1 and CDR2 are SGHAT and FQNNGV. The CDR3 here is CASSGMTGGGYTF. CDR3 sequence (DNA): TGTGCCAGCAGCGGAATGACAGGGGGCGGCTACACCTTC.

This clone has only a few counts. This same CDR3 is encoded by further DNA sequences in the sample. The gene calls are TRBV7-2 and TRBJ2-7; 7 bases line up with TRBD1. The CDR3 is 12 amino acids. With 1 base clipped from V and 6 bases from J, the junction kept 0 bases outside the gene matches. Looked up from germline, CDR1 is SGHTA and CDR2 is FQGNSA. In DNA, the CDR3 is TGTGCCAGCAGCTTAGACAGGGGCGAGCAGTACTTC. Translated, it gives CASSLDRGEQYF.

The J gene is TRBJ2-5, the V gene TRBV7-2; the D is unclear. Trimming removed 3 bases from V and 5 bases from J, with 7 bases in between. The CDR3 consists of 12 residues. CDR1 SGHTA and CDR2 FQGNSA come from the germline V gene. CDR3 DNA: TGTGCCAGCAGCTTCTCCCAGGAGACCCAGTACTTC. Its protein product is CASSFSQETQYF.

The genes are TRBV29-1 and TRBJ2-1; D is possibly TRBD1 or TRBD2 (6 bases each). The CDR3 covers 14 residues. With 5 bases removed from V and 7 bases from J, the gap between germline ends came to 18 bases. Germline CDR1 reads SQVTM; CDR2 reads ANQGSEA. CDR3: CSVSSGQWGNEQFF. The CDR3 DNA reads as TGCAGCGTTAGTAGCGGACAGTGGGGTAATGAGCAGTTCTTC.

The gene calls are TRBV10-3 and TRBJ2-1; D ambiguous. V was clipped by 0 bases and J by 7 bases, with 7 bases between them. Germline assignment: CDR1 ENHRY and CDR2 SYGVKD. CDR3 size: 13 residues. The CDR3 region is CAISESEWNEQFF. The CDR3, as DNA: TGTGCCATCAGTGAGTCCGAGTGGAATGAGCAGTTCTTC.

The chain links TRBV2 to TRBJ2-3, with 7 nucleotides matching TRBD2. Unmatched junction bases numbered 6, after V lost 4 bases and J lost 8 bases. Germline V gives CDR1 SNHLY, CDR2 FYNNEI. This CDR3 is 13 amino acids long. CDR3: CASSGVGGGTQYF. Here the CDR3 DNA reads TGTGCCAGCAGTGGGGTAGGCGGGGGTACGCAGTATTTT. The whole variable domain, remainder taken from reference TRBV2 and TRBJ2-3, is EPEVTQTPSHQVTQMGQEVILRCVPISNHLYFYWYRQILGQKVEFLVSFYNNEISEKSEIFDDQFSVERPDGSNFTLKIRSTKLEDSAMYFCASSGVGGGTQYFGPGTRLTVL.

This clone has ten or more counts. The genes are TRBV7-6 and TRBJ1-1, with TRBD1 as a possible D gene (5 bases). The germline V and J ends were trimmed by 5 bases and 1 base, with 11 bases remaining between them. The CDR3 runs 14 residues. Per the germline V gene, CDR1 is SGHVS and CDR2 is FNYEAQ. As DNA, the CDR3 is TGTGCCAGCAGCCGCCAGACAGCGAACACTGAAGCTTTCTTT. Translating gives CASSRQTANTEAFF.

This clone was observed many times. The chain has TRBV6-1 and TRBJ1-1; tentatively, D is TRBD1 (6 bases). With 5 bases removed from V and 7 bases from J, the gap between germline ends came to 14 bases. This CDR3 region has 13 residues. Germline V lookup: CDR1 MNHNS, CDR2 SASEGT. The CDR3 loop reads CASSPKGGIEAFF. The CDR3 bases are TGTGCCAGCAGTCCTAAGGGGGGCATTGAAGCTTTCTTT.

This clone was recorded a few times. The gene calls are TRBV7-3 and TRBJ2-2; D unresolved. V shed 2 bases and J shed 2 bases, with 9 bases lying between them. The CDR3 is 15 residues long. Germline V lookup: CDR1 SGHTA, CDR2 FQGTGA. The CDR3 DNA sequence: TGTGCCAGCAGCTTACAGCCGCGTAACACCGGGGAGCTGTTTTTT. Its protein product is CASSLQPRNTGELFF. Full variable domain (outside the CDR3, taken from reference TRBV7-3 and TRBJ2-2): GAGVSQTPSNKVTEKGKYVELRCDPISGHTALYWYRQSLGQGPEFLIYFQGTGAADDSGLPNDRFFAVRPEGSVSTLKIQRTERGDSAVYLCASSLQPRNTGELFFGEGSRLTVL.